What follows are 18 T cell receptor beta chains derived from one specimen sequenced in a study of breast tumors, draining lymph nodes, adjacent tissues. Each CDR3 protein is one row after TCRdb ran MiXCR on the multiplex PCR reads. Found here are 50,000 to 65,000 distinct CDR3 sequences, 35% to 50% of them singletons; the top ten hold about 11%. Sequenced sample: breast tumor tissue. The receptors derive from a female donor with breast cancer. Some clones in this sample may be carry-over from other donors' samples.

This clonotype was picked up many times. This rearrangement joins TRBV20-1 to TRBJ1-5; the D gene is possibly TRBD1 (6 bases). The V gene's germline CDR1 is DFQATT and CDR2 SNEGSKA (reference sequence). This CDR3 is built from 14 residues. V was pared by 3 bases and J by 4 bases, with 13 bases between. The CDR3 loop reads CSASSQGLNQPQHF. CDR3 bases: TGCAGTGCTAGTAGTCAGGGGTTGAATCAGCCCCAGCATTTT.

Many counts were recorded for this clonotype. The rearrangement links TRBV9 to TRBJ2-3; TRBD2 is a possible D gene (5 bases). Trimming left V 3 bases short and J 0 bases short, with 5 bases between. Germline V CDR1 and CDR2: SGDLS, YYNGEE. This CDR3 has 13 amino acids. CDR3 sequence reads: CASSGTSTDTQYF. The DNA for the CDR3 is TGTGCCAGCAGCGGGACTAGCACAGATACGCAGTATTTT. The whole variable domain, remainder taken from reference TRBV9 and TRBJ2-3, is DSGVTQTPKHLITATGQRVTLRCSPRSGDLSVYWYQQSLDQGLQFLIQYYNGEERAKGNILERFSAQQFPDLHSELNLSSLELGDSALYFCASSGTSTDTQYFGPGTRLTVL.

The genes are TRBV6-1 and TRBJ2-3, with 10 positions matching TRBD1. V dropped 6 bases and J dropped 3; count of bases not matched to a gene: 9. Looked up from germline, CDR1 is MNHNS and CDR2 is SASEGT. This CDR3 is built from 16 residues. CDR3 sequence (DNA): TGTGCCAGCAGGGTAGGGACAGGGGAGAAGACAGATACGCAGTATTTT. It codes for CASRVGTGEKTDTQYF.

A word on this clonotype: One end of the junction varies from germline; a read error may be responsible. The chain is built from TRBV3-1 and TRBJ1-1, with D possibly being TRBD1 (5 bases). Germline V gene lookup returns CDR1 LGHDT and CDR2 YNNKEL (reference sequence). This CDR3 is built from 11 residues. CDR3 in DNA: TGTGCCGGCAGCGACAGTATAGAAGCTTTCTTT. Its protein is CAGSDSIEAFF.

This clonotype was recorded at least ten times. The V call is TRBV11-1, the J call TRBJ1-2, with D perhaps matching TRBD1 (5 bases). The CDR3 runs 15 residues. Between the trimmed V and J ends, which lost 1 base and 8 bases, there was a span of 17 bases. Germline V gene sequence: CDR1 SGHAT, CDR2 FQDESV (reference sequence). In DNA form, the CDR3 reads TGTGCCAGCAGCTTAGTCGGTGGGAGAGACAGCGGCTACACCTTC. Translation gives CASSLVGGRDSGYTF.

This clonotype has just a few counts. The J gene is TRBJ1-1, the V gene TRBV18; 7 bases map to TRBD1. From germline, CDR1 is KGHSH and CDR2 LQKENI. The CDR3 runs 13 residues. After removal of 8 bases from V and 4 bases from J, the junction contained 7 bases not matched to a gene. CDR3 protein: CASQDRVGTEAFF. CDR3 in DNA: TGTGCCAGCCAAGACAGGGTAGGCACTGAAGCTTTCTTT.

This chain links TRBV5-1 with TRBJ1-1, with D tentatively TRBD1 (6 bases). Germline CDR1 SGHRS, CDR2 YFSETQ. CDR3 length: 12 amino acids. V shed 5 bases and J shed 4 bases, with 9 bases lying between them. The CDR3 loop reads CASSKGGTEAFF. CDR3 coding DNA: TGCGCCAGCAGTAAGGGGGGCACTGAAGCTTTCTTT.

This chain links TRBV20-1 with TRBJ1-1; no clear D gene. The length of the CDR3 is 15 residues. CDR1 is DFQATT and CDR2 is SNEGSKA in the germline V gene (reference sequence). The ends were cut back, 1 base at V and 1 base at J, with 13 bases in the middle. CDR3: CSARGSGPRNTEAFF. CDR3 DNA sequence: TGCAGTGCTAGAGGGTCTGGGCCAAGGAACACTGAAGCTTTCTTT.

V and J are TRBV7-2 and TRBJ2-3, with TRBD2 matching 7 bases. The ends lost 1 base at V and 11 bases at J; junction bases unmatched: 21. Germline lookup yields CDR1 SGHTA and CDR2 FQGNSA. This CDR3 is built from 18 residues. The CDR3 spells CASSLVSGASGLYNEQYF. The CDR3 DNA reads as TGTGCCAGCAGCTTAGTGTCTGGGGCTAGCGGACTTTACAATGAGCAGTATTTT.

This clonotype has at least ten counts. It may be a read error: a sequence one base away is much more abundant. This chain uses TRBV6-5 with TRBJ1-5, with D perhaps TRBD1 (5 bases). V was pared by 5 bases and J by 12 bases, with 11 bases between. Germline CDR1 and CDR2: MNHEY and SVGAGI. This CDR3 region has 11 residues. The CDR3 bases are TGTGCCAGCAGTCACGGGGGGTACCAGCATTTT. Translated, it gives CASSHGGYQHF.

The chain combines TRBV24-1 with TRBJ1-2, with TRBD1 matching 9 bases. Germline CDR1 and CDR2: KGHDR and SFDVKD. CDR3 length: 17 residues. Unmatched junction bases numbered 15, after V lost 5 bases and J lost 6 bases. The CDR3 DNA sequence: TGTGCCACCAGTGGGCCAGACCTCGGAGGACAGGGGAATGGCTACACCTTC. Residues: CATSGPDLGGQGNGYTF.

As for this clonotype: An end of the junction differs from the germline gene, which may be a read error. This chain uses TRBV19 with TRBJ2-7, with 9 bases lining up with TRBD2. Per the germline V gene, CDR1 is LNHDA and CDR2 is SQIVND (reference sequence). The CDR3 consists of 15 residues. The CDR3 DNA sequence: TGTGCCGGTAGGCCCAGGGCTAGCGGGAACTACGAGCAGTACTTC. As protein: CAGRPRASGNYEQYF. Using reference TRBV19 and TRBJ2-7 for the parts outside the CDR3, the full variable domain is DGGITQSPKYLFRKEGQNVTLSCEQNLNHDAMYWYRQDPGQGLRLIYYSQIVNDFQKGDIAEGYSVSREKKESFPLTVTSAQKNPTAFYLCAGRPRASGNYEQYFGPGTRLTVT.

This clonotype came up many times. A much more abundant neighbour one base away suggests this may be a read error. The chain uses TRBV13 and TRBJ1-2, with D possibly matching TRBD1 (6 bases). This CDR3 comprises 13 residues. Deletions cut 2 bases from V and 4 bases from J, with 8 bases between. Germline values: CDR1 PRHDT, CDR2 FYEKMQ (reference sequence). DNA for the CDR3: TGTGCCAGCAGCTTACCGGACAGCTATGGCTACACCTTC. Residues: CASSLPDSYGYTF.

Regarding this clonotype: With a much larger clone just one base away, this may be a read error. The rearrangement joins TRBV12-5 to TRBJ2-7; TRBD1 is a possible D gene (6 bases). The CDR3 loop spans 12 amino acids. Trimming removed 3 bases at V and 6 bases at J, with 9 bases between. Germline V lookup: CDR1 LGHNT, CDR2 FRNRAP. The chain's CDR3 is CASGFNRAEQYF. The CDR3 DNA reads TGTGCTAGTGGTTTCAACAGGGCCGAGCAGTACTTC.

The CDR3 protein is CASSATDTQYF. In DNA, the CDR3 is TGTGCCAGCAGCGCGACAGATACGCAGTATTTT. The chain joins TRBV9 to TRBJ2-3; D is unresolved. Trimming removed 3 bases at V and 3 bases at J, with 2 bases between. CDR3 length: 11 amino acids. CDR1 and CDR2 (germline): SGDLS, YYNGEE. Full variable domain (remainder filled in from reference TRBV9 and TRBJ2-3): DSGVTQTPKHLITATGQRVTLRCSPRSGDLSVYWYQQSLDQGLQFLIQYYNGEERAKGNILERFSAQQFPDLHSELNLSSLELGDSALYFCASSATDTQYFGPGTRLTVL.

On this clonotype: Relative to the germline gene, one junction end is altered; a read error may explain this. The chain carries TRBV7-6 and TRBJ2-1, with 9 bases lining up with TRBD2. This CDR3 spans 15 amino acids. Germline CDR1 is SGHVS and CDR2 is FNYEAQ. The CDR3 DNA follows: TGTGCCAGCAGCTTAGCTAGCGGGAGCTACAATGATCAGTTCTTC. Protein sequence: CASSLASGSYNDQFF.

This clonotype was observed at least ten times. This may stem from a read error, because a much larger clone lies one nucleotide away. The chain carries TRBV6-6 and TRBJ2-7; 9 bases are a match to TRBD1. Germline V gene lookup returns CDR1 MNHNY and CDR2 SVGAGI (reference sequence). There are 13 residues in the CDR3. The ends lost 5 bases at V and 6 bases at J; junction bases unmatched: 5. Here the CDR3 DNA reads TGTGCCAGCAGTCACATGACAGGGGGCGAGCAGTACTTC. Amino acids: CASSHMTGGEQYF.

The rearrangement links TRBV18 to TRBJ2-1, with 8 bases identical to TRBD2. Germline values: CDR1 KGHSH, CDR2 LQKENI. Germline trimming cut 0 bases from V and 2 bases from J; bases unmatched to any gene: 3. The CDR3 spans 16 residues. The CDR3 is CASSPPTSGPYNEQFF. In DNA form, the CDR3 reads TGTGCCAGCTCACCACCCACTAGCGGACCCTACAATGAGCAGTTCTTC. Drawing the rest from reference TRBV18 and TRBJ2-1, the complete variable domain is NAGVMQNPRHLVRRRGQEARLRCSPMKGHSHVYWYRQLPEEGLKFMVYLQKENIIDESGMPKERFSAEFPKEGPSILRIQQVVRGDSAAYFCASSPPTSGPYNEQFFGPGTRLTVL.